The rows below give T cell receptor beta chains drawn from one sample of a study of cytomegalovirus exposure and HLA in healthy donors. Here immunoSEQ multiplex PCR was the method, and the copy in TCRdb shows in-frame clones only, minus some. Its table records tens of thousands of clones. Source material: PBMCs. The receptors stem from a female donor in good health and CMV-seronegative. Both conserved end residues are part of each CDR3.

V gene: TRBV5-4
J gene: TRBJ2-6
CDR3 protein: CASLRGTGSGANVLTF

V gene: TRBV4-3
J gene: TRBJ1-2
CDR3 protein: CASSQGGTGYYGYTF

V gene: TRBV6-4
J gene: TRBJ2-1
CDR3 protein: CASSESGGGTDNEQFF

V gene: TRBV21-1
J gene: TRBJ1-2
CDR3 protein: CASSKGRTGLDGYTF

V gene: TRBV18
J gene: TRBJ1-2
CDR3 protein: CASSPFRQDGYTF

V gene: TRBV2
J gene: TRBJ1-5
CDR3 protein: CASSLGGGSNQPQHF

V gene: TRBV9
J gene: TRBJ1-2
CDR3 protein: CASSVGSADYGYTF

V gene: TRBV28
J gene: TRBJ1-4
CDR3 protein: CASSPDQGGREKLFF

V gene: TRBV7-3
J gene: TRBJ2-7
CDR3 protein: CASSLGRDSRSYEQYF

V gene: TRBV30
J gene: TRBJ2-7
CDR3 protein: CAWSSPLAVSGEQYF

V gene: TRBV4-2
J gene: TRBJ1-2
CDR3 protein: CASSQDARPGFGYTF

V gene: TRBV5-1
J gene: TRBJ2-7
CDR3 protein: CASTPSYEQYF

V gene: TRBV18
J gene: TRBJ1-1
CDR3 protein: CASSPFSQEAFF

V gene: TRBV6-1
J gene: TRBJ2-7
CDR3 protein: CASTVSGGAPYEQYF

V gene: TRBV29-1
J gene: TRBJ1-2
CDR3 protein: CSATSGGRTYGYTF

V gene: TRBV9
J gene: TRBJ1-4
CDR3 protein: CASSVRGDRANEKLFF

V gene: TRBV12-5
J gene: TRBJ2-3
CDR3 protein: CASGDGRADTQYF

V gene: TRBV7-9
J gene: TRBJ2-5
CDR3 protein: CASNPGGRQETQYF

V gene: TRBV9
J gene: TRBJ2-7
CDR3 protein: CASSVASGTGNEQYF

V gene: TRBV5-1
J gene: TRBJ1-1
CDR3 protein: CASSRSSPVPEEAFF

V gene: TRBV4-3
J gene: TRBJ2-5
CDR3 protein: CASSQDRSAWTPRDETQYF

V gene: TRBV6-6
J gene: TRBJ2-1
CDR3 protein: CASSYGAPNEQFF

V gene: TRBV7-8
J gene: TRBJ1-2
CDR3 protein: CASSVTRAVNYGYTF

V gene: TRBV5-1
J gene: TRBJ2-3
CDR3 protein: CASRQADTQYF

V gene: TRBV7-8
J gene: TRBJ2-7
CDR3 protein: CASSPGTRASEQYF

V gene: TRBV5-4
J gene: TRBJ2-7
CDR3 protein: CASSIRAGGYEQYF

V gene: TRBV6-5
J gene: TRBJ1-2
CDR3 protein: CASKIQGARGYTF

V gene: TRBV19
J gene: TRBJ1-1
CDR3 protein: CASSIRGQPNTEAFF

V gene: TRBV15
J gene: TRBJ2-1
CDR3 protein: CATSRDIRGTLNEQFF

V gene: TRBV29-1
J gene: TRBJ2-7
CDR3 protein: CSVGGVGQGNPDNEQYF

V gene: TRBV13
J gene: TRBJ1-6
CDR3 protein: CASSSVSVYNSPLHF

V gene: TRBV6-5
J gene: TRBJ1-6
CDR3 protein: CASSYSEGGSPLHF

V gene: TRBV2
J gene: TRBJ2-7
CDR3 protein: CASSGDNYEQYF

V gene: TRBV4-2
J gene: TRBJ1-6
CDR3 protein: CASSPLGQGVNSPLHF

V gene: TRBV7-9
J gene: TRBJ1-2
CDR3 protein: CASSLEGVGHYTF